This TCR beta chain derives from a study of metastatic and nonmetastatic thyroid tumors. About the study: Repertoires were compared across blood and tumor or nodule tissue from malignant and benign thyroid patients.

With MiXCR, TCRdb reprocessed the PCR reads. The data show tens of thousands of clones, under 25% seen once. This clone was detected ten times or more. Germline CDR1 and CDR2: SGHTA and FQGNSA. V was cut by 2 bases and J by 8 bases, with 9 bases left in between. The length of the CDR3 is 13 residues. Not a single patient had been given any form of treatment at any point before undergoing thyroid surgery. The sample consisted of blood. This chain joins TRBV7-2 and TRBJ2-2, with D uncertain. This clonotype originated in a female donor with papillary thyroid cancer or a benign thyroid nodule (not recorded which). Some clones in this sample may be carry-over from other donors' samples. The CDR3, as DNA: TGTGCCAGCAGCTTATTTGGCGCGGGGGAGCTGTTTTTT. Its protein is CASSLFGAGELFF.